The 6 T cell receptor beta chains below come from one sample, sequenced in a study of blood T cell repertoires in COVID-19. Assay: immunoSEQ multiplex PCR; the TCRdb copy retains only in-frame clones and omits some. The sample yields about 78,000 clones, 80% seen once. The sample taken for sequencing was peripheral blood. All receptors derive from a man between 60 and 70 years old with active or convalescent COVID-19.

V and J are TRBV5-5 and TRBJ2-2; 9 bases align to TRBD2. The CDR3 is made up of 15 amino acids. Looked up from germline, CDR1 is SGHKS and CDR2 is YYEKEE (reference sequence). Trimming at V came to 3 bases and at J to 1 base, leaving 1 base not matched to a gene. DNA for the CDR3: TGTGCCAGCAGCTATAGCGGGGGGAACACCGGGGAGCTGTTTTTT. Amino acids: CASSYSGGNTGELFF.

This clone was counted once. The genes are TRBV4-1 and TRBJ1-5, with D possibly matching TRBD1 (5 bases). This CDR3 is 16 amino acids long. CDR1 is MGHRA, CDR2 YSYEKL, per germline. V was trimmed by 4 bases and J by 1 base, leaving 14 bases between them. CDR3 nucleotides: TGCGCCAGCAGCCCGCGGGGGGTGGTCAGCAATCAGCCCCAGCATTTT. Translated: CASSPRGVVSNQPQHF.

The chain links TRBV7-2 to TRBJ2-5; 8 nucleotides line up with TRBD1. The CDR3 consists of 14 residues. Germline loops: CDR1 SGHTA, CDR2 FQGNSA. The V segment lost 4 bases and the J segment 4 bases; nucleotides outside the gene matches: 5. CDR3 loop: CASSSRTGLETQYF. CDR3 nucleotide sequence: TGTGCCAGCAGCTCCAGGACAGGGTTAGAGACCCAGTACTTC.

The CDR3 loop is CASSLYRVDEQFF. The CDR3 coding sequence is TGTGCCAGCAGCTTGTACAGGGTCGATGAGCAGTTCTTC. The chain recombines TRBV2 with TRBJ2-1; D might be TRBD1 (6 bases). V was trimmed by 6 bases and J by 8 bases, leaving 14 bases between them. From germline, CDR1 is SNHLY and CDR2 FYNNEI. The CDR3 consists of 13 residues.

The chain recombines TRBV6-5 with TRBJ2-7; D is perhaps TRBD2 (5 bases). Germline V gene lookup returns CDR1 MNHEY and CDR2 SVGAGI. The CDR3 is 13 amino acids. Trimming removed 0 bases at V and 5 bases at J, with 8 bases between. CDR3 loop: CASSYSPGDEQYF. The CDR3 nucleotides read TGTGCCAGCAGTTACTCCCCCGGGGACGAGCAGTACTTC.

V is TRBV7-2 and J is TRBJ2-3, with D possibly TRBD2 on 7 matching bases. The CDR3 extends over 16 amino acids. Germline V gene data show CDR1 as SGHTA and CDR2 as FQGNSA. V was clipped by 3 bases and J by 2 bases, with 15 bases between them. The chain's CDR3 is CASSFLTGGNTDTQYF. The CDR3 DNA reads as TGTGCCAGCAGCTTTTTGACGGGGGGCAACACAGATACGCAGTATTTT.